This T cell receptor (beta chain) is from a study of breast tumors, draining lymph nodes, adjacent tissues. This CDR3 region has 15 residues. Trimming pared 2 bases from V and 5 bases from J, leaving 19 bases between. Germline V gives CDR1 SQVTM, CDR2 ANQGSEA. From the multiplex PCR reads, TCRdb called clonotypes with MiXCR, one entry per CDR3 protein. The sample holds more than 200,000 distinct CDR3 sequences, roughly 32% seen once. Samples came from axillary lymph nodes draining the breast cancer. In regard to this clonotype: Its cognate antigen is unknown.

Study-wide results and caveats: Data only fit, rather than demonstrated, lymph node origin of most tumor T cells.

The specimen sequenced was axillary lymph node tissue. The genes are TRBV29-1 and TRBJ2-7; D is ambiguous. This clonotype originated in a female donor with breast cancer. Some clones in this sample may be carry-over from other donors' samples. CDR3 in DNA: TGCAGCGTTGAATTGTGGAAAATGGGCTTTAACGAGCAGTACTTC. Protein: CSVELWKMGFNEQYF.